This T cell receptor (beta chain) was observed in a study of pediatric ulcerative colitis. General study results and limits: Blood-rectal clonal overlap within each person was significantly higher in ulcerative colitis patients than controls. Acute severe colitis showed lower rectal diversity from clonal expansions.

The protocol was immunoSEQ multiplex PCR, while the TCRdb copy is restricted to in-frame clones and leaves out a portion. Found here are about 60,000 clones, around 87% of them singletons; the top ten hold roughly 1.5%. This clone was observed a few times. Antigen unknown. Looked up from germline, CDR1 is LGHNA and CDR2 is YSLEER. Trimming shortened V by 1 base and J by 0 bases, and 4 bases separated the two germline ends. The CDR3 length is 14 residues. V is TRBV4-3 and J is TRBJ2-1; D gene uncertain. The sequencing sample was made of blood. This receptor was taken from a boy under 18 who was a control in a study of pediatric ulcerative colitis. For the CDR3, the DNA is TGCGCCAGCAGCCAAGTCCTCTCCTACAATGAGCAGTTCTTC. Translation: CASSQVLSYNEQFF.